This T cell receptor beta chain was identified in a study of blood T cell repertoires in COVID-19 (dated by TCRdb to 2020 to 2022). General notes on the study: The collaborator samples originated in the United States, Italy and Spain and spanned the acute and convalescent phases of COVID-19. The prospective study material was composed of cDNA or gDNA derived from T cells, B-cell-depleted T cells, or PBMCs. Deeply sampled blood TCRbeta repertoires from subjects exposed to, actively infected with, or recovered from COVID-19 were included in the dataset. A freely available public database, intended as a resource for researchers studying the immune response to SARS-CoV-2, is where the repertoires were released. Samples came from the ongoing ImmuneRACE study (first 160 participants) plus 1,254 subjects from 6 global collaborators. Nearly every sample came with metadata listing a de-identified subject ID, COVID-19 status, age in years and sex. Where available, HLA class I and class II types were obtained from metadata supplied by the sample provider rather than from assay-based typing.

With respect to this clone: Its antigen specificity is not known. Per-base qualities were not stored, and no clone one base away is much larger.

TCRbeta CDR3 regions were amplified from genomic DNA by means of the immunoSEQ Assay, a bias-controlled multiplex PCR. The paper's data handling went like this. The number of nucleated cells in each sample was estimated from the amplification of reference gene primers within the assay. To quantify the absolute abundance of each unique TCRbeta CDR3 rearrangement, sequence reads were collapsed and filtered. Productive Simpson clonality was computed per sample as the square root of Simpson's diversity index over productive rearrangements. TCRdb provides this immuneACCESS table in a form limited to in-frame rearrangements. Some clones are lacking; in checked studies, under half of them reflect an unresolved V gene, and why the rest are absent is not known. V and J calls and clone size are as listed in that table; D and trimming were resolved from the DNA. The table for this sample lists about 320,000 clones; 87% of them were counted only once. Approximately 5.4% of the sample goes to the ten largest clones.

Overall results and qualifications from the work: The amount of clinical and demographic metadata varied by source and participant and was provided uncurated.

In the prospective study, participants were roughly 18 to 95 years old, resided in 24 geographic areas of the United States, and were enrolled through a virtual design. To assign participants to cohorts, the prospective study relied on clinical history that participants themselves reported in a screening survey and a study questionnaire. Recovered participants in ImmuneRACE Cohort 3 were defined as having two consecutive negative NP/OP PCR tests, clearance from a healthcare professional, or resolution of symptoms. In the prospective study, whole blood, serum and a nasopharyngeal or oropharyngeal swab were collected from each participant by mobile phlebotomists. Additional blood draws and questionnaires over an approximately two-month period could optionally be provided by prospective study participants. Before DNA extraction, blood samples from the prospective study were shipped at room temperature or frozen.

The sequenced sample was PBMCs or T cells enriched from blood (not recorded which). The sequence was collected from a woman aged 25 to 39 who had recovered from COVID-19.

The nucleotide sequence is given as TGTGCCAGCAGCTTAGGCCACAGGGATTCACCCCTCCACTTT. It encodes CASSLGHRDSPLHF. The V and J genes are TRBV7-8 and TRBJ1-6; TRBD1 might be the D gene, on 6 matching bases. Trimming removed 1 base from V and 8 bases from J, leaving 9 bases between the germline ends. CDR1 SGHVS and CDR2 FQNEAQ were looked up in the germline V gene. The CDR3 goes from the cysteine to the phenylalanine over 14 residues. The read is trimmed to its CDR3 DNA, 42 bases read in frame from base 1.